These T cell receptor beta chains were read from a single sample in a study of T-cell reconstitution after alpha-beta-depleted transplantation in children. TCRdb used MiXCR to reprocess the PCR reads, holding one entry per CDR3 protein. The table shows about 77,000 distinct CDR3 sequences, with 15% to 20% occurring only once. The sequencing here drew on PBMCs, mostly from graft donor cells, taken 360 days after TCRalphabeta/CD19-depleted stem cell transplant. The source is a male patient between 2 and 15 years old who had a stem cell transplant for acute lymphoblastic leukemia, so the T cells may come from the graft donor. Both conserved end residues are part of each CDR3. The D gene is left open where the match is weak. A clone size is listed for some rows: how often the clone was seen (once, few, many), or a class if it is expanded.

j_call,d_call,clone_size,v_call,cdr3_aa,cdr3_nt
TRBJ2-5,TRBD2,many,TRBV11-3,CASSFGLAAQETQYF,TGTGCCAGCAGCTTCGGACTAGCGGCCCAAGAGACCCAGTACTTC
TRBJ2-1,NA,once,TRBV7-9,CASRAGALGSYNEQFF,TGTGCCAGCAGGGCCGGGGCCTTGGGCTCCTACAATGAGCAGTTCTTC
TRBJ2-5,NA,once,TRBV4-2,CAMGSGRLELPLQETQYF,TGTGCCATGGGCTCCGGGCGCCTCGAGTTGCCCCTTCAAGAGACCCAGTACTTC
TRBJ2-1,NA,many,TRBV12-3/TRBV12-4,CASSRVQYNEQFF,TGTGCCAGCAGCCGAGTTCAATACAATGAGCAGTTCTTC
TRBJ2-7,TRBD1,NA,TRBV27,CASSPGTGLYEQYF,TGTGCCAGCAGTCCCGGGACAGGGTTGTACGAGCAGTACTTC
TRBJ2-3,TRBD2,many,TRBV11-2,CASSGEVGRVTDTQYF,TGTGCCAGCAGCGGAGAGGTCGGGAGGGTGACAGATACGCAGTATTTT
TRBJ2-5,NA,few,TRBV3-1,CASSFAEQETQYF,TGTGCCAGCAGCTTCGCGGAGCAAGAGACCCAGTACTTC
TRBJ2-1,NA,few,TRBV7-7,CASSLDRDDNEQFF,TGTGCCAGCAGCTTAGACCGGGATGACAATGAGCAGTTCTTC
TRBJ2-7,TRBD2,NA,TRBV11-3,CASSTSGRYEQYF,TGTGCCAGCAGTACTAGCGGGAGATACGAGCAGTACTTC
TRBJ2-6,NA,few,TRBV5-1,CASSLTPFSGANVLTF,TGCGCCAGCAGCTTGACGCCGTTCTCTGGGGCCAACGTCCTGACTTTC